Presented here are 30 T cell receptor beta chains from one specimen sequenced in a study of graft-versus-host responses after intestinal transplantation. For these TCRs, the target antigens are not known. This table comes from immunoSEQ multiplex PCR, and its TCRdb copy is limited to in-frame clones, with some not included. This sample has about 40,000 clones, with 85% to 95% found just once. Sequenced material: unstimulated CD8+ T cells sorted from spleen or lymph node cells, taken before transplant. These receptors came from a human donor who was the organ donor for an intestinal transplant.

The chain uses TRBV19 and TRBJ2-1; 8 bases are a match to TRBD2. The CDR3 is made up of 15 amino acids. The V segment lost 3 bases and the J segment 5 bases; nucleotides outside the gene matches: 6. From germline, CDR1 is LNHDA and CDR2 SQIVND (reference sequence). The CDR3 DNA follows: TGTGCCAGTAGTATTGGACTAGCACTTCACAATGAGCAGTTCTTC. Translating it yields CASSIGLALHNEQFF.

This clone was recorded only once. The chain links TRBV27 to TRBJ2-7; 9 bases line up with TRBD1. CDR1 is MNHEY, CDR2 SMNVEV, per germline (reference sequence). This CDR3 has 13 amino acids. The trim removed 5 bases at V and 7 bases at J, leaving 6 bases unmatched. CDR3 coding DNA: TGTGCCAGCAGTGCACAGGGGGCGCGGGAGCAGTACTTC. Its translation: CASSAQGAREQYF.

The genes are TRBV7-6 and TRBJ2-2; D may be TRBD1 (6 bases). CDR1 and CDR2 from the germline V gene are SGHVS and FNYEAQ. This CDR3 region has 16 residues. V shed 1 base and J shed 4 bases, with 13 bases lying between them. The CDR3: CASSLDWPGATGELFF. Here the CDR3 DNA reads TGTGCCAGCAGCTTAGATTGGCCAGGGGCCACCGGGGAGCTGTTTTTT.

Here the CDR3 reads CASSSNTYSYEQYF. As DNA, the CDR3 is TGTGCCAGCAGTTCAAATACGTACAGCTACGAGCAGTACTTC. The chain combines TRBV5-4 with TRBJ2-7, with D uncertain. Germline assignment: CDR1 SGHNT and CDR2 YYREEE (reference sequence). The CDR3 consists of 14 residues. V was clipped by 5 bases and J by 3 bases, with 15 bases between them.

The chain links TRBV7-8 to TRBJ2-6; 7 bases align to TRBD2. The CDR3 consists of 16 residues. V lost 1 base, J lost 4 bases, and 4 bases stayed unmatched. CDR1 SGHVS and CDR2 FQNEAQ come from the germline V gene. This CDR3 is CASSLEGGPGANVLTF. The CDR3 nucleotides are TGTGCCAGCAGCTTAGAGGGAGGGCCCGGGGCCAACGTCCTGACTTTC.

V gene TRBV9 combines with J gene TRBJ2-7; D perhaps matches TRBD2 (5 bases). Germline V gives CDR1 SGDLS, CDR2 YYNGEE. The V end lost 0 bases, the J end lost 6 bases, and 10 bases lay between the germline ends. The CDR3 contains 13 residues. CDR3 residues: CASSVASLGEQYF. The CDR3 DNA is TGTGCCAGCAGCGTAGCTAGCCTTGGCGAGCAGTACTTC.

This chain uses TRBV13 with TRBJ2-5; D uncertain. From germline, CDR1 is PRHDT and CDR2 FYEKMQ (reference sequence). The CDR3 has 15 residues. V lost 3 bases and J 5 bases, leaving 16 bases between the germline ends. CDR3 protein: CASSLRQAERETQYF. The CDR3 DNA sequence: TGTGCCAGCAGCTTGAGGCAGGCAGAGAGGGAGACCCAGTACTTC.

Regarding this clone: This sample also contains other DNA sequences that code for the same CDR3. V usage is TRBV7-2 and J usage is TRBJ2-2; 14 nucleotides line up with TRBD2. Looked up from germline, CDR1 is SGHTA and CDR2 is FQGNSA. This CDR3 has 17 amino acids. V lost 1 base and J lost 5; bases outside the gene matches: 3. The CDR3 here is CASSLGLAGGPTGELFF. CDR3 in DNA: TGTGCCAGCAGCTTAGGACTAGCGGGGGGGCCGACCGGGGAGCTGTTTTTT.

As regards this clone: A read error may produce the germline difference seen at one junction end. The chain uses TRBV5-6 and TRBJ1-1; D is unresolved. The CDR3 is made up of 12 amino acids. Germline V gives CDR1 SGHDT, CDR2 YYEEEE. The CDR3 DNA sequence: TGTGCCAGCAGCACGTTAGCTTGGGTTTCCGAATTT. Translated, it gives CASSTLAWVSEF.

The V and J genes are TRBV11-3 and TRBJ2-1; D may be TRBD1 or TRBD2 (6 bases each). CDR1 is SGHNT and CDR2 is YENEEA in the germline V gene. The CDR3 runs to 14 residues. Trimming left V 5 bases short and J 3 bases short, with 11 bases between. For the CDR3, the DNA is TGTGCCAGCAGCCAACAGGGACTCTACAATGAGCAGTTCTTC. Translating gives CASSQQGLYNEQFF.

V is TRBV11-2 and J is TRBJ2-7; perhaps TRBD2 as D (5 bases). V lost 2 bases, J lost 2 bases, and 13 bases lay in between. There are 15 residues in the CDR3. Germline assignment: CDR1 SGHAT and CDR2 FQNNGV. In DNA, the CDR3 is TGTGCCAGCAGCTTATTCCGGGGATTCCCCTACGAGCAGTACTTC. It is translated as CASSLFRGFPYEQYF.

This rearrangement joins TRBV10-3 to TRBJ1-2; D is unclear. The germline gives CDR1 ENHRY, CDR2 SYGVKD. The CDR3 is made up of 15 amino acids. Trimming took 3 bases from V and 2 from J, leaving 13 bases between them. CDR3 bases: TGTGCCATCAGTGAAATGTGGGGAGGGAACTATGGCTACACCTTC. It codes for CAISEMWGGNYGYTF.

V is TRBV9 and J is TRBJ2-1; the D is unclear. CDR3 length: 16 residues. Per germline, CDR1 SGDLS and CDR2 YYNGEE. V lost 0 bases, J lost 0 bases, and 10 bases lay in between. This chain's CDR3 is CASSVGVSPSYNEQFF. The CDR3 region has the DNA TGTGCCAGCAGCGTAGGAGTTAGCCCCTCCTACAATGAGCAGTTCTTC. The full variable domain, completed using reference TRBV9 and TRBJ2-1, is DSGVTQTPKHLITATGQRVTLRCSPRSGDLSVYWYQQSLDQGLQFLIQYYNGEERAKGNILERFSAQQFPDLHSELNLSSLELGDSALYFCASSVGVSPSYNEQFFGPGTRLTVL.

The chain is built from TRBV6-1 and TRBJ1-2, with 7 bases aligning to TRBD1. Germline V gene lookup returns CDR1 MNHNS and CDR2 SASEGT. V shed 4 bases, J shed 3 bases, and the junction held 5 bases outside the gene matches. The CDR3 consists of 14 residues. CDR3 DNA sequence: TGTGCCAGCAGTGTAAGGGGGCGCGACTATGGCTACACCTTC. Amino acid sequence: CASSVRGRDYGYTF.

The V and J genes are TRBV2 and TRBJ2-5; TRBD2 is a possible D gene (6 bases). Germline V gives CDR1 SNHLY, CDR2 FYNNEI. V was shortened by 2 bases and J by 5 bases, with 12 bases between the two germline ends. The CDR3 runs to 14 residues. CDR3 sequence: CASSERVGGETQYF. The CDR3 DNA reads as TGTGCCAGCAGTGAACGGGTAGGAGGGGAGACCCAGTACTTC.

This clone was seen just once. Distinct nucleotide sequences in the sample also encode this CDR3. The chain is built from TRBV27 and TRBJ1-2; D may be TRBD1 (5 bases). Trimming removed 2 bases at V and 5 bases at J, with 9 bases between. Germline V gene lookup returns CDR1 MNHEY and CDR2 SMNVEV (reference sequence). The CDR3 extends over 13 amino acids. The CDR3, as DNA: TGTGCCAGCAGTTTACAGGGTGGTTATGGCTACACCTTC. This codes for CASSLQGGYGYTF.

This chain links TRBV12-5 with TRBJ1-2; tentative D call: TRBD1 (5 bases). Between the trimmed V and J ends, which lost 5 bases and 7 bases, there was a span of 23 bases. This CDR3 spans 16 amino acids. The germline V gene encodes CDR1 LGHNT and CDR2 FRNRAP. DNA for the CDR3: TGTGCTAGTGGTCGCCGGGGGTTGGGGGGTCGTGGTGGCTACACCTTC. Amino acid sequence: CASGRRGLGGRGGYTF.

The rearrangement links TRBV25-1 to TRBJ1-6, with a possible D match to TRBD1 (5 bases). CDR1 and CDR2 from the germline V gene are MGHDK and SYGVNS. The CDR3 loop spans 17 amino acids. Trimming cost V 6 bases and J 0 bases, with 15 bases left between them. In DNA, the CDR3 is TGTGCCAGCAGCCAAGCTGGGGGTAGCTCCTATAATTCACCCCTCCACTTT. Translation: CASSQAGGSSYNSPLHF. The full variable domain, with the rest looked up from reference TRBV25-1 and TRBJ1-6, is EADIYQTPRYLVIGTGKKITLECSQTMGHDKMYWYQQDPGMELHLIHYSYGVNSTEKGDLSSESTVSRIRTEHFPLTLESARPSHTSQYLCASSQAGGSSYNSPLHFGNGTRLTVT.

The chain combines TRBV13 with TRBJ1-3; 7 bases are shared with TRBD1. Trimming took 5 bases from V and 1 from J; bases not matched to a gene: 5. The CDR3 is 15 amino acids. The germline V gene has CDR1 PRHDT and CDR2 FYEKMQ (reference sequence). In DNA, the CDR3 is TGTGCCAGCAGCCCAGACAGGGTGTCTGGAAACACCATATATTTT. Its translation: CASSPDRVSGNTIYF.

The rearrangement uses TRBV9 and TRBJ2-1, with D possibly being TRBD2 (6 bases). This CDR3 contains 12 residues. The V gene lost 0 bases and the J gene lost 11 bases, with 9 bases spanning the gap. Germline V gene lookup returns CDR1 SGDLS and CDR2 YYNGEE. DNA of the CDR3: TGTGCCAGCAGCGTAGGAGGAGGGAAGCAGTTCTTC. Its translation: CASSVGGGKQFF. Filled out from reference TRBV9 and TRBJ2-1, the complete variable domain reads DSGVTQTPKHLITATGQRVTLRCSPRSGDLSVYWYQQSLDQGLQFLIQYYNGEERAKGNILERFSAQQFPDLHSELNLSSLELGDSALYFCASSVGGGKQFFGPGTRLTVL.

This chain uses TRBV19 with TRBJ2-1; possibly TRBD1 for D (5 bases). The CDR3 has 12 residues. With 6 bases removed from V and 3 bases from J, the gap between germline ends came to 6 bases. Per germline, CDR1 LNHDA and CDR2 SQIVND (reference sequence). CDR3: CASRDNYNEQFF. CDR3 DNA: TGTGCCAGTAGGGACAACTACAATGAGCAGTTCTTC.

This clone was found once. The CDR3 nucleotides are TGCGCCAGCAGCCAACAGACTAGATCCGGAGATACGCAGTATTTT. It encodes CASSQQTRSGDTQYF. V gene TRBV4-3 combines with J gene TRBJ2-3; D might be TRBD2 (6 bases). V was pared by 2 bases and J by 5 bases, with 14 bases between. The CDR3 has 15 amino acids. CDR1 LGHNA and CDR2 YSLEER come from the germline V gene.

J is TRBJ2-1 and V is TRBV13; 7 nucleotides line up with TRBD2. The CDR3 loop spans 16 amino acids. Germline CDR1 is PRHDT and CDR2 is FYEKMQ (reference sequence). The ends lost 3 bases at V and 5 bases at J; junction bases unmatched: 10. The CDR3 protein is CASSFHRSGNNNEQFF. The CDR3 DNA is TGTGCCAGCAGCTTTCACCGGAGCGGGAATAACAATGAGCAGTTCTTC.

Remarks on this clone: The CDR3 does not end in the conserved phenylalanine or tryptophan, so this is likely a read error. The CDR3 DNA is TGTGCCAGCAGCTTAGAATTGGACTATGAAAAACTGTTTCTT. It yields the protein CASSLELDYEKLFL. The chain links TRBV7-8 to TRBJ1-4; D not certain. V dropped 1 base and J dropped 6 bases, with 9 bases sitting between them. Germline V lookup: CDR1 SGHVS, CDR2 FQNEAQ. The CDR3 is 14 amino acids.

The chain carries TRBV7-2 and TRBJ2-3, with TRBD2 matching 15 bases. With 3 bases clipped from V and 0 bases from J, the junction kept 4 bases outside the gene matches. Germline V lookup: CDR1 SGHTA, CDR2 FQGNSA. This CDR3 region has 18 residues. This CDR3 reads CASSFSGLAGGSTDTQYF. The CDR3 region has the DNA TGTGCCAGCAGCTTTTCGGGACTAGCGGGGGGTAGCACAGATACGCAGTATTTT.

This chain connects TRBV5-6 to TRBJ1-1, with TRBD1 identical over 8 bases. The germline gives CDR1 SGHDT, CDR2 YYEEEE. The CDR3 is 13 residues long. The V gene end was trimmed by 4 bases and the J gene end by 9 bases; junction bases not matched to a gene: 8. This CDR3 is CASSNLDRVKAFF. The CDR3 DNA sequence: TGTGCCAGCAGCAACTTGGACAGGGTTAAAGCTTTCTTT.

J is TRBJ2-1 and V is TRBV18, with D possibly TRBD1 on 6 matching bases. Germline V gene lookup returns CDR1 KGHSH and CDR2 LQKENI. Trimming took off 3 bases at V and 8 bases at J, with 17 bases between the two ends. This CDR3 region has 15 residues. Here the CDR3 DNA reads TGTGCCAGCTCACCCCCCAGGGGCTTGGGCCATGAGCAGTTCTTC. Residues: CASSPPRGLGHEQFF. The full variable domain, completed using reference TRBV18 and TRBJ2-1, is NAGVMQNPRHLVRRRGQEARLRCSPMKGHSHVYWYRQLPEEGLKFMVYLQKENIIDESGMPKERFSAEFPKEGPSILRIQQVVRGDSAAYFCASSPPRGLGHEQFFGPGTRLTVL.

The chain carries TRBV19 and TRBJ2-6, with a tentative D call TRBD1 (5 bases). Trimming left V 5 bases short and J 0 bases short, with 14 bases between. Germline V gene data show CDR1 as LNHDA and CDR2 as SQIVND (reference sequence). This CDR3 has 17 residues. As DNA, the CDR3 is TGTGCCAGTAGTTGGGGCAGCTACCCCTCTGGGGCCAACGTCCTGACTTTC. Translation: CASSWGSYPSGANVLTF.

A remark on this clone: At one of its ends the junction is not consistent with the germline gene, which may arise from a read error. CDR3 in DNA: TGCAGTGCTTCCCGGCTGGGGGGGCTGTTTTTT. Residues: CSASRLGGLFF. The chain couples TRBV20-1 to TRBJ2-2; possible D gene TRBD2, 6 bases. CDR1 is DFQATT, CDR2 SNEGSKA, per germline (reference sequence). The CDR3 sequence is 11 residues long.

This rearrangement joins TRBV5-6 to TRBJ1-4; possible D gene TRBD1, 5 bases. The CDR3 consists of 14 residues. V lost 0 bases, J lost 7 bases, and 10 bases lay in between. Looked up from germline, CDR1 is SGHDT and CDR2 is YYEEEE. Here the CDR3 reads CASSLEGEREKLFF. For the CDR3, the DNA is TGTGCCAGCAGCTTGGAAGGGGAGCGTGAAAAACTGTTTTTT.